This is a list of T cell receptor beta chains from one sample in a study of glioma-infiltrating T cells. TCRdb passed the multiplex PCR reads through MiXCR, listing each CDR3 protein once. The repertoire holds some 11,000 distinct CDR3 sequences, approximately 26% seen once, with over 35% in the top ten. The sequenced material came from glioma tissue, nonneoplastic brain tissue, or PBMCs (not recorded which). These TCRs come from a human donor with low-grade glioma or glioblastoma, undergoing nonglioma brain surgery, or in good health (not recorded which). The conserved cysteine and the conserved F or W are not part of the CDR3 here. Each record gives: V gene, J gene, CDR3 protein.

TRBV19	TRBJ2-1	ASSTGGSYNEQF
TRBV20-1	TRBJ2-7	SASGNEYEQY
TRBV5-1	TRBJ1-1	ASADRVSTEAF
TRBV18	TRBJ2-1	ASSPPGDNEQF
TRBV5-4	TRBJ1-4	ASSLEVGEKLF
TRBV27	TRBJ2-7	ARESDTEY
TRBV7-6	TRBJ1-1	ASSRRSGDTEAF
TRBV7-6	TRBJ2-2	ASSLETGTNTGELF
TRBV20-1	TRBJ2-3	SARILSDTQY
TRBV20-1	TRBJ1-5	SARDPGGQPQH
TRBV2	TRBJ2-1	ASSEEASGVYNEQF
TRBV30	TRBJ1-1	AWSVGDVTEAF
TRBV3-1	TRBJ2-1	ASSQDARGNEQF
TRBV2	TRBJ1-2	ASGQQGVYGYT
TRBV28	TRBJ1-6	ATRKRTGNNSPLH
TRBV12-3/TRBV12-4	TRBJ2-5	ASSAPGLAQY
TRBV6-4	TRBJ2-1	ASSDGESYEQF
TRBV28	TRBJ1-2	ASSLPGHNYGYT
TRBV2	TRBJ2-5	ASSEHPRVWETQY
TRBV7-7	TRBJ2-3	ASSLTSGSSNTQY
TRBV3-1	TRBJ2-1	ASSQDLVSWTSGNYNEQF
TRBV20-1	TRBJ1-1	SAQGPLNTEAF
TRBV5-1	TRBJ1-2	ASSLESPAGYT
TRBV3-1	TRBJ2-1	ASSPGGNEQF
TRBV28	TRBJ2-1	ASSSAGGGGYNEQF
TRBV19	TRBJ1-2	ASGPRDANYGYT
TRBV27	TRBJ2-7	ASSYRQGSEQY
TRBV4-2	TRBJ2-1	ASSQEGWLVSYNEQF
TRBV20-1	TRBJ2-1	SATSGTDDLRAIDEQF
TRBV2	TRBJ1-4	ASSEGQDNEKLF
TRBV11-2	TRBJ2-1	ASSLDAGLNEQF
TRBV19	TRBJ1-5	ASSLEQGAPDQPQH
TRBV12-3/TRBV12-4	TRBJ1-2	ASSEQGPNYGYT
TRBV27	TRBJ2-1	ASNGLAGFNEQF
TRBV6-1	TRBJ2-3	ASTLARLDTQY
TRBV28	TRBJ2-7	ASSLGFDGSSYEQY
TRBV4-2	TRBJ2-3	ASSQVTSGRGSTDTQY
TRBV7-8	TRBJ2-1	ASSLVASGIYNEQF
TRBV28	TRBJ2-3	ASTTQGVTDTQY
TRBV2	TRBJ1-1	ASSQGANMNTEAF
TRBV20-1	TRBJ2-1	SALAGLGNEQF
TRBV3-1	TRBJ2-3	ASSVRGGTDTQY
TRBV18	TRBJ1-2	ASDYPGQGDGYT
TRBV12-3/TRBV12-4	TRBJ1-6	ASSWSSLNSSLH
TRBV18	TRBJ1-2	ASSPQQGGNYGYT
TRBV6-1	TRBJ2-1	ASSERTSGRGI
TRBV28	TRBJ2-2	ASRVTGGAGELF
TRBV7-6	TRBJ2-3	ASSLDQADTQY
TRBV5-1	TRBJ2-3	ASSLGDREQY
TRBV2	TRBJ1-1	ASSDYRGGNTEAF